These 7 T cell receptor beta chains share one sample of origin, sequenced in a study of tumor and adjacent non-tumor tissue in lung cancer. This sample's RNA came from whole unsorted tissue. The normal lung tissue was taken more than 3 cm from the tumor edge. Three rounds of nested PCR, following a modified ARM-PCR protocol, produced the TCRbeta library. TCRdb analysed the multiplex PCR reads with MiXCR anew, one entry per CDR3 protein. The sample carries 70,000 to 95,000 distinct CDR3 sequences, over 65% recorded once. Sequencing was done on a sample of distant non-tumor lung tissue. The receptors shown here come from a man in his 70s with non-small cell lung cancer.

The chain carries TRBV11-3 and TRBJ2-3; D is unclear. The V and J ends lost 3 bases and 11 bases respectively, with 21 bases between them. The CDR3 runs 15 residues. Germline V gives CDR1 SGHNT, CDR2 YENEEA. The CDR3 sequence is CASSFSQSGHRLQYF. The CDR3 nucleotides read TGTGCCAGCAGCTTCTCCCAATCCGGTCACCGGCTGCAGTATTTT.

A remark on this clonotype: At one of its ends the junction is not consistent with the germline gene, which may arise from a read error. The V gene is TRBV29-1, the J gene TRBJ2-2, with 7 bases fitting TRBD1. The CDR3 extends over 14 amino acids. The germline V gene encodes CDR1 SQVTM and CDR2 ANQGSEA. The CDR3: CSVVRGGDTGELFF. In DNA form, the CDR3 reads TGCAGCGTTGTGCGAGGGGGCGACACCGGTGAGCTGTTTTTT.

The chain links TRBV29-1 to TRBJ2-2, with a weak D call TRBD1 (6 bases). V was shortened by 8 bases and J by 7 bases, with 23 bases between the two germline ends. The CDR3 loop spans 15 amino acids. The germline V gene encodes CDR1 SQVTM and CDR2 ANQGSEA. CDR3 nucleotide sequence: TGCAGCTTCAGAACGCGGATACCACAGGGCGGGGAGCTGTTTTTT. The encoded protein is CSFRTRIPQGGELFF.

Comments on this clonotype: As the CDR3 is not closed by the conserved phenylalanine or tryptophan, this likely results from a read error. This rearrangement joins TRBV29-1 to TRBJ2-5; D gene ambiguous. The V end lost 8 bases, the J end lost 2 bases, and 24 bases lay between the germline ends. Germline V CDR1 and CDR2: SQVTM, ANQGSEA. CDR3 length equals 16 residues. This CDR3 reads CSTKPYLQRGQETQYI. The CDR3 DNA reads TGCAGCACCAAGCCCTACCTCCAGAGAGGTCAAGAGACCCAGTACATC.

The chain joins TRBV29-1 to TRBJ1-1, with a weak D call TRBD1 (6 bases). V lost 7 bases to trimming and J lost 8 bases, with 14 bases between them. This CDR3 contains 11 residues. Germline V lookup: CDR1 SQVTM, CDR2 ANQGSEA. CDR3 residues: CSASQGVEAFF. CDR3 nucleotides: TGCAGCGCCTCACAGGGTGTGGAAGCTTTCTTT.

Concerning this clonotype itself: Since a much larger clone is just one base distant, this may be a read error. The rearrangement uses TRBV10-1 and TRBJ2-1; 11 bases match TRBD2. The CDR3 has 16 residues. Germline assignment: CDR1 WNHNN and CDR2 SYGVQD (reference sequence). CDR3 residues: CASSLTSGSSYNEQLF. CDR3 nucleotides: TGCGCCAGCAGCCTTACTAGCGGGAGCTCCTACAATGAGCAGTTATTC.

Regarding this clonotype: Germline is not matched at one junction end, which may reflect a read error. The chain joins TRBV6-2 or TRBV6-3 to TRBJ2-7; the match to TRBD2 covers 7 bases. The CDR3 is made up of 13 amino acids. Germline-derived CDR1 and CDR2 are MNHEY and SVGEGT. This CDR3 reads CTSKGLLVYEQYF. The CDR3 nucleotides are TGTACCAGCAAGGGACTACTCGTCTACGAGCAGTACTTC.